The 14 T cell receptor beta chains below all came from one sample that was sequenced in a study of T-cell reconstitution after alpha-beta-depleted transplantation in children listed by TCRdb under 2016. The library was prepared using PCR. For sequencing, an Illumina HiSeq 2500 was employed. Molecular barcoding was employed in the preparation of TCR libraries, with unique molecular identifiers being used to normalize TCRbeta repertoire quantification. TCRdb cleaned the public reads at Q25 with fastp, built clones with MiXCR and kept in-frame beta chains. Each entry merges the rows of one CDR3 protein and shows their most common DNA and genes. The sample table contains about 440,000 distinct CDR3 sequences; only one count was recorded for over 40% of them. 25% to 30% of the sample goes to the ten largest clones. The sample's treatment or condition label, decoded: allogeneic hematopoietic cell transplantation with graft depleted of TCRalphabeta T cells and CD19 B cells.

Here the sequenced sample was PBMCs, taken before TCRalphabeta/CD19-depleted stem cell transplant. The receptor source for this set is a girl aged 2 to 9 with aplastic anemia, due to receive a stem cell transplant.

This clonotype has a count of ten or more. The DNA for the CDR3 is TGTGCCAGCAGTTTGAACTCTTACAATGAGCAGTTCTTC. Translation gives CASSLNSYNEQFF. The chain recombines TRBV28 with TRBJ2-1; D is unresolved. The CDR3 is made up of 13 amino acids. Looked up from germline, CDR1 is MDHEN and CDR2 is SYDVKM. V dropped 3 bases and J dropped 4 bases, with 7 bases sitting between them.

The chain uses TRBV18 and TRBJ2-1; perhaps TRBD2 as D (6 bases). Germline CDR1 and CDR2: KGHSH and LQKENI. V lost 3 bases to trimming and J lost 5 bases, with 14 bases between them. The CDR3 is 15 amino acids. For the CDR3, the DNA is TGTGCCAGCTCACCCCTAGCGTGGGGCGACAATGAGCAGTTCTTC. Its protein product is CASSPLAWGDNEQFF.

This chain connects TRBV20-1 to TRBJ2-4, with TRBD1 as a possible D gene (5 bases). This CDR3 contains 13 residues. Germline CDR1 reads DFQATT; CDR2 reads SNEGSKA (reference sequence). The V end lost 0 bases, the J end lost 6 bases, and 9 bases lay between the germline ends. In nucleotides, the CDR3 is TGCAGTGCTAGAGACAGGCAGGGAAACATTCAGTACTTC. It is translated as CSARDRQGNIQYF.

This clonotype has at least ten counts. The chain uses TRBV5-1 and TRBJ2-3; 10 positions agree with TRBD1. The CDR3 has 15 amino acids. The V and J ends lost 0 bases and 6 bases, in that order; junction bases with no gene match: 4. Germline V CDR1 and CDR2: SGHRS, YFSETQ. Written as DNA, the CDR3 is TGCGCCAGCAGCTTGGCCGGGACAGGGGAGGATACGCAGTATTTT. This gives the protein CASSLAGTGEDTQYF.

This clonotype appeared a few times. This rearrangement joins TRBV6-5 to TRBJ1-4; 7 bases line up with TRBD1. Germline V gene data show CDR1 as MNHEY and CDR2 as SVGAGI. V was clipped by 2 bases and J by 8 bases; unmatched bases: 8. CDR3 length: 15 residues. The CDR3 nucleotides are TGTGCCAGCAGTTACAGGTCCAGGGGGAAGGAAAAACTGTTTTTT. Translation: CASSYRSRGKEKLFF.

This clonotype was seen many times. This chain uses TRBV28 with TRBJ1-5; D gene ambiguous. Per the germline V gene, CDR1 is MDHEN and CDR2 is SYDVKM. Trimming removed 6 bases at V and 6 bases at J, with 9 bases between. CDR3 length equals 12 residues. The CDR3 is CASRRMSQPQHF. The CDR3 DNA sequence: TGTGCCAGCAGGCGGATGAGTCAGCCCCAGCATTTT.

In this sample, this clonotype turned up many times. The rearrangement links TRBV20-1 to TRBJ2-7; 15 nucleotides line up with TRBD2. Germline lookup yields CDR1 DFQATT and CDR2 SNEGSKA (reference sequence). V dropped 1 base and J dropped 3; count of bases not matched to a gene: 13. This CDR3 comprises 19 residues. CDR3 protein: CSARAVGLAGGRNYYEQYF. CDR3 bases: TGCAGTGCTAGAGCCGTAGGACTAGCGGGAGGGCGTAATTACTACGAGCAGTACTTC.

The rearrangement links TRBV12-3 or TRBV12-4 to TRBJ1-5; TRBD1 is a possible D gene (6 bases). There are 13 residues in the CDR3. V lost 6 bases and J lost 3, with 9 bases in between. CDR3 sequence: CASRTGLNQPQHF. The CDR3 nucleotides are TGTGCCAGCAGGACAGGACTCAATCAGCCCCAGCATTTT.

A few counts support this clonotype. The gene calls are TRBV15 and TRBJ2-7, with TRBD1 identical over 8 bases. CDR1 LNHNV and CDR2 YYDKDF come from the germline V gene (reference sequence). The CDR3 covers 15 residues. V gave up 3 bases and J gave up 6 bases; unmatched junction bases: 10. The CDR3 loop reads CATSRKMTGVGEQYF. Here the CDR3 DNA reads TGTGCCACCAGCAGGAAGATGACAGGGGTGGGCGAGCAGTACTTC.

This clonotype was observed a handful of times. The chain uses TRBV30 and TRBJ1-2, with D perhaps TRBD1 (5 bases). CDR3 length equals 12 residues. V dropped 7 bases and J dropped 5 bases, with 14 bases sitting between them. Per germline, CDR1 GTSNPN and CDR2 SVGIG (reference sequence). The DNA for the CDR3 is TGTGCCTTGTGGGACCCGGAATATGGCTACACCTTC. It translates to CALWDPEYGYTF.

This clonotype occurred many times. V usage is TRBV27 and J usage is TRBJ2-7, with D tentatively TRBD1 (5 bases). The CDR3 extends over 13 amino acids. V lost 6 bases, J lost 1 base, and 10 bases lay in between. The germline CDR1 and CDR2 sequences are MNHEY and SMNVEV (reference sequence). In DNA, the CDR3 is TGTGCCAGCAGGCGAACAGGTTCCTACGAGCAGTACTTC. This codes for CASRRTGSYEQYF.

In its sample, this clonotype was seen a few times. This chain joins TRBV5-1 and TRBJ2-1; TRBD2 matches at 8 bases. CDR3 size: 17 residues. Trimming took 0 bases from V and 3 from J; bases not matched to a gene: 8. Germline CDR1 is SGHRS and CDR2 is YFSETQ. In DNA, the CDR3 is TGCGCCAGCAGCTTGGGGTTCCCCGGGAGGGGCTACAATGAGCAGTTCTTC. Protein: CASSLGFPGRGYNEQFF.

The CDR3 is CASSYRDPNEKLFF. CDR3 DNA sequence: TGTGCCAGCAGTTACCGGGACCCCAATGAAAAACTGTTTTTT. The chain links TRBV6-5 to TRBJ1-4, with D maybe TRBD1 (5 bases). The CDR3 loop spans 14 amino acids. The ends were cut back, 2 bases at V and 5 bases at J, with 9 bases in the middle. Looked up from germline, CDR1 is MNHEY and CDR2 is SVGAGI.

The V gene is TRBV4-1, the J gene TRBJ1-2; TRBD1 might be the D (6 bases). V lost 3 bases and J lost 4, with 12 bases in between. The CDR3 covers 14 residues. Germline CDR1 reads MGHRA; CDR2 reads YSYEKL. For the CDR3, the DNA is TGCGCCAGCAGCCAGGCGGACAGCCCCTATGGCTACACCTTC. Its translation is CASSQADSPYGYTF.